This is a list of T cell receptor beta chains from one sample in a study of response to subunit inactivated influenza vaccine. TCRdb called the RT-PCR reads again in MiXCR, with one record for every CDR3 protein. The data show some 550,000 distinct CDR3 sequences, 20% to 25% seen once. The same sample was also used in a study of T cells expressing NK-cell markers.

The starting material was CD4+ T cells sorted from PBMCs, obtained 11 to 12 days after vaccination. The origin of the receptors is a man aged 45-65 years who received an inactivated influenza vaccine. Each CDR3 is given with its conserved first and last residue. Each record gives: D gene, J gene, clone size, V gene, CDR3 DNA, CDR3 protein. A D gene is named only where the DNA matches it firmly. Clone size is shown for a subset of rows, as once, few, many or a class of expanded clone.

D gene: TRBD2; J gene: TRBJ2-1; clone size: few; V gene: TRBV7-8; CDR3 DNA: TGTGCCAGCAGCTTAGTCTTTCGTCTAGCGGTGAATGAGCAGTTCTTC; CDR3 protein: CASSLVFRLAVNEQFF
D gene: NA; J gene: TRBJ1-1; clone size: NA; V gene: TRBV3-1; CDR3 DNA: TGTGCCAGCAGCCAAGGACCGACTCTTGGTATGAACACTGAAGCTTTCTTT; CDR3 protein: CASSQGPTLGMNTEAFF
D gene: TRBD2; J gene: TRBJ2-7; clone size: few; V gene: TRBV6-2/TRBV6-3; CDR3 DNA: TGTGCCATTAAAAGGGCTAGCGGGAGCTACGAGCAGTACTTC; CDR3 protein: CAIKRASGSYEQYF
D gene: TRBD1; J gene: TRBJ2-5; clone size: NA; V gene: TRBV7-9; CDR3 DNA: TGTGCCAGCAGCCCTACCCGACAGGGGGCTAGAGAGACCCAGTACTTC; CDR3 protein: CASSPTRQGARETQYF
D gene: NA; J gene: TRBJ2-5; clone size: NA; V gene: TRBV20-1; CDR3 DNA: TGCAGTGCTAGGGGAGGGGGTCAAGAGACCCAGTACTTC; CDR3 protein: CSARGGGQETQYF
D gene: NA; J gene: TRBJ2-3; clone size: NA; V gene: TRBV7-8; CDR3 DNA: TGTGCCAGCAGCTTAGTCGGTAGCCACACAGATACGCAGTATTTT; CDR3 protein: CASSLVGSHTDTQYF
D gene: NA; J gene: TRBJ2-5; clone size: NA; V gene: TRBV7-2; CDR3 DNA: TGTGCCAGCAGCTTATCCCGACCAGAGACCCAGTACTTC; CDR3 protein: CASSLSRPETQYF
D gene: NA; J gene: TRBJ2-4; clone size: NA; V gene: TRBV3-1; CDR3 DNA: TGTGCCAGCAGCCCACATACTAGGGGACCCAACATTCAGTACTTC; CDR3 protein: CASSPHTRGPNIQYF
D gene: NA; J gene: TRBJ2-7; clone size: NA; V gene: TRBV6-1; CDR3 DNA: TGTGCCAGCAGTCGCTCAGGGGCGGGGGAGCAGTACTTC; CDR3 protein: CASSRSGAGEQYF
D gene: NA; J gene: TRBJ1-4; clone size: few; V gene: TRBV5-1; CDR3 DNA: TGCGCCAGCAACGCCGGGCCTAATGAAAAACTGTTTTTT; CDR3 protein: CASNAGPNEKLFF
D gene: NA; J gene: TRBJ2-6; clone size: NA; V gene: TRBV27; CDR3 DNA: TGTGCCGCATCACGACCCGGGGCCAACGTCCTGACTTTC; CDR3 protein: CAASRPGANVLTF
D gene: NA; J gene: TRBJ2-1; clone size: many; V gene: TRBV12-3/TRBV12-4; CDR3 DNA: TGTGCCAGCAGTTTAACGGTTGGGGGGTACAATGAGCAGTTCTTC; CDR3 protein: CASSLTVGGYNEQFF
D gene: NA; J gene: TRBJ1-6; clone size: few; V gene: TRBV2; CDR3 DNA: TGTGCCAGCAGTGAAGGTCAGGGTAGCTCCTATAATTCACCCCTCCACTTT; CDR3 protein: CASSEGQGSSYNSPLHF
D gene: NA; J gene: TRBJ2-3; clone size: many; V gene: TRBV7-2; CDR3 DNA: TGTGCCAGCAGCCCCATGAAGAGCACAGATACGCAGTATTTT; CDR3 protein: CASSPMKSTDTQYF
D gene: NA; J gene: TRBJ1-4; clone size: NA; V gene: TRBV20-1; CDR3 DNA: TGCAGTGCTAGGGAGGAAAAACTGTTTTTT; CDR3 protein: CSAREEKLFF
D gene: NA; J gene: TRBJ2-1; clone size: few; V gene: TRBV7-2; CDR3 DNA: TGTGCCAGCACCTCGGACAGCTCCTACAATGAGCAGTTCTTC; CDR3 protein: CASTSDSSYNEQFF
D gene: TRBD1; J gene: TRBJ1-2; clone size: few; V gene: TRBV24-1; CDR3 DNA: TGTGCCACCAGTGGCGGGACAGGGTACAGCTACACCTTC; CDR3 protein: CATSGGTGYSYTF
D gene: NA; J gene: TRBJ2-3; clone size: few; V gene: TRBV6-1; CDR3 DNA: TGTGCCAGCAATCACAGGGCCGGGGCAGATACGCAGTATTTT; CDR3 protein: CASNHRAGADTQYF
D gene: TRBD2; J gene: TRBJ2-3; clone size: few; V gene: TRBV12-3/TRBV12-4; CDR3 DNA: TGTGCCAGCAGTTCCCCGACTAGCGGGGGATCGCAGTATTTT; CDR3 protein: CASSSPTSGGSQYF
D gene: NA; J gene: TRBJ1-5; clone size: few; V gene: TRBV6-2/TRBV6-3; CDR3 DNA: TGTGCCAGCGGCCTCGTCCTTGTACAGCCCCAGCATTTT; CDR3 protein: CASGLVLVQPQHF
D gene: NA; J gene: TRBJ2-3; clone size: NA; V gene: TRBV20-1; CDR3 DNA: TGCAGTGCTAGCGCGGGGCACCTCACAGATACGCAGTATTTT; CDR3 protein: CSASAGHLTDTQYF
D gene: NA; J gene: TRBJ2-2; clone size: few; V gene: TRBV12-3/TRBV12-4; CDR3 DNA: TGTGCCAGCAGTGGGCAGGAGTCCGGGGAGCTGTTTTTT; CDR3 protein: CASSGQESGELFF
D gene: TRBD2; J gene: TRBJ2-7; clone size: few; V gene: TRBV12-3/TRBV12-4; CDR3 DNA: TGTGCCAGCAGTTTAGGGCAACTAGCGCGCTACGAGCAGTACTTC; CDR3 protein: CASSLGQLARYEQYF
D gene: NA; J gene: TRBJ2-2; clone size: NA; V gene: TRBV20-1; CDR3 DNA: TGCAGTGCTAGACGGGGTGGGTCTGCCGGGGAGCTGATTTTT; CDR3 protein: CSARRGGSAGELIF
D gene: TRBD2; J gene: TRBJ2-7; clone size: NA; V gene: TRBV7-8; CDR3 DNA: TGTGCCAGCAGTTCTTTGAGTAGCGGGAGGAGCGAGCAGTACTTC; CDR3 protein: CASSSLSSGRSEQYF
D gene: NA; J gene: TRBJ1-5; clone size: NA; V gene: TRBV12-3/TRBV12-4; CDR3 DNA: TGTGCCAGCAGTTTAGAGGGAGACAATCAGCCCCAGCATTTT; CDR3 protein: CASSLEGDNQPQHF
D gene: NA; J gene: TRBJ1-2; clone size: few; V gene: TRBV4-2; CDR3 DNA: TGTGCCAGCAGCCAAGAACGAGAACTTAATGGCTACACCTTC; CDR3 protein: CASSQERELNGYTF
D gene: NA; J gene: TRBJ1-4; clone size: NA; V gene: TRBV6-5; CDR3 DNA: TGTGCCAGCAGTTACTCGTCAGGGGAAATAGCGACTGAAAAACTGTTTTTT; CDR3 protein: CASSYSSGEIATEKLFF
D gene: NA; J gene: TRBJ1-2; clone size: NA; V gene: TRBV14; CDR3 DNA: TGTGCCAGCAGCCAAGTGCAGGGACGTGGCTACACCTTC; CDR3 protein: CASSQVQGRGYTF
D gene: NA; J gene: TRBJ2-7; clone size: NA; V gene: TRBV7-2; CDR3 DNA: TGTGCCAGCAGCGGGGGACTCCTCTTCTCCTACGAGCAGTACTTC; CDR3 protein: CASSGGLLFSYEQYF